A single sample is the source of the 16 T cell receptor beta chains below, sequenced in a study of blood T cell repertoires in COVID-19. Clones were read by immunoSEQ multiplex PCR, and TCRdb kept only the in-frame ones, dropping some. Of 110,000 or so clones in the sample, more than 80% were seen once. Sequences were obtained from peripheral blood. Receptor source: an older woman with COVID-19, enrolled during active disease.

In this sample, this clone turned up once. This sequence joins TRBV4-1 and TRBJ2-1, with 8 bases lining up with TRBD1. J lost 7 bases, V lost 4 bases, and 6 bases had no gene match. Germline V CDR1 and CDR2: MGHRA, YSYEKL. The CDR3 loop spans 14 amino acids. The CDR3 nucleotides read TGCGCCAGCAGCCTGACAGGGGTCGGGAATGAGCAGTTCTTC. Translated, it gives CASSLTGVGNEQFF.

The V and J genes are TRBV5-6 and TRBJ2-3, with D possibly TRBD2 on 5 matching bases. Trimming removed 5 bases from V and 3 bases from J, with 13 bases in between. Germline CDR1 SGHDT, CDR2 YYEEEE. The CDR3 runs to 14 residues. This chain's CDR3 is CASRYSAVTDTQYF. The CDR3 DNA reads TGTGCCAGCAGGTATTCAGCGGTGACAGATACGCAGTATTTT.

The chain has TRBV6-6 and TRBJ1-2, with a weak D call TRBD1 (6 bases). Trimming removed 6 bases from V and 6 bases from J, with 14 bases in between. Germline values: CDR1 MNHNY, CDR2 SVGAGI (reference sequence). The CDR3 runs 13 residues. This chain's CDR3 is CASRVQGGDGYTF. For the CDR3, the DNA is TGTGCCAGCAGGGTACAAGGGGGGGATGGCTACACCTTC.

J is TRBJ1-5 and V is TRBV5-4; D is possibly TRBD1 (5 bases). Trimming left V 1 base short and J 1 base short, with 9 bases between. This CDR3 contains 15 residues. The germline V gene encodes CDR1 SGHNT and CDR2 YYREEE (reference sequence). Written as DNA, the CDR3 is TGTGCCAGCAGCTTGTCGGGGGGAAGCAATCAGCCCCAGCATTTT. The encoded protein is CASSLSGGSNQPQHF.

CDR3 DNA sequence: TGCGCCAGCAGCTTGGAGCTAGCCTCCTACAATGAGCAGTTCTTC. Translating gives CASSLELASYNEQFF. This chain connects TRBV5-1 to TRBJ2-1; TRBD2 is a possible D gene (5 bases). The V end lost 0 bases, the J end lost 0 bases, and 7 bases lay between the germline ends. Per germline, CDR1 SGHRS and CDR2 YFSETQ. The CDR3 has 15 amino acids.

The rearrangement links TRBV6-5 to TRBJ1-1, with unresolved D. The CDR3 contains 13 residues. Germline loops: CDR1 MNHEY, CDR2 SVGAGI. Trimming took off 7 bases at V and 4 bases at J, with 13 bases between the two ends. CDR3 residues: CASTTGSFTEAFF. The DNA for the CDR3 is TGTGCCAGCACAACGGGATCCTTCACTGAAGCTTTCTTT.

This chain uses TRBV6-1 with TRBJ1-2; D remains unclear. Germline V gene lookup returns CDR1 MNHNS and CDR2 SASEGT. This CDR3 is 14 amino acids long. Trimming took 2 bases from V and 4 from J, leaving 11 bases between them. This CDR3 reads CASSEPGSPYGYTF. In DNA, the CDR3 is TGTGCCAGCAGTGAACCAGGCAGCCCCTATGGCTACACCTTC.

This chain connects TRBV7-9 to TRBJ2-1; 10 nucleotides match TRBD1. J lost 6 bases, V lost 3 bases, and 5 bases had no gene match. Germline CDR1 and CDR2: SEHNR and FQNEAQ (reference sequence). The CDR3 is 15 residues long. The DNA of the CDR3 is TGTGCCAGCAGCTTCCGGACAGGGGGTTCCAATGAGCAGTTCTTC. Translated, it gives CASSFRTGGSNEQFF.

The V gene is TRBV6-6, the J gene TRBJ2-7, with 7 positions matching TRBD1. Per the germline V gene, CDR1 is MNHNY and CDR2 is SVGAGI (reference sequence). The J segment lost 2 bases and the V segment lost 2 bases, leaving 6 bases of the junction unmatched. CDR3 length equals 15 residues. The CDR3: CASSYKGQAAYEQYF. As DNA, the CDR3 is TGTGCCAGCAGTTACAAAGGACAGGCTGCCTACGAGCAGTACTTC.

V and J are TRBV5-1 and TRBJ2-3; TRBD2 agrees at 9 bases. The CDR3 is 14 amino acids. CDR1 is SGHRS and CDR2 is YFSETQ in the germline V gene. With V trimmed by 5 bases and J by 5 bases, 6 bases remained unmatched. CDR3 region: CASSKRGAGDTQYF. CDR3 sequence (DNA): TGCGCCAGCAGTAAGCGGGGGGCCGGAGATACGCAGTATTTT.

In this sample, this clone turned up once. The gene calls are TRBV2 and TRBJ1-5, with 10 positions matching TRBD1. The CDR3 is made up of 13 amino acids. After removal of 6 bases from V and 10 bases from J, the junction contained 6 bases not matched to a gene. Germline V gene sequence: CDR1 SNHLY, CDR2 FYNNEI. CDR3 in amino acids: CASRGQGPQPQHF. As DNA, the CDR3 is TGTGCCAGCAGGGGACAGGGGCCTCAACCCCAGCATTTT.

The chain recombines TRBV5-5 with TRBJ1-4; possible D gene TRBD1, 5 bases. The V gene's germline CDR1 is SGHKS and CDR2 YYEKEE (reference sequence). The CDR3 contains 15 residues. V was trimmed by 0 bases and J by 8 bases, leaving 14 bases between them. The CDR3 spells CASSLADGGREKLFF. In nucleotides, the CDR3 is TGTGCCAGCAGCTTGGCGGACGGGGGGAGGGAAAAACTGTTTTTT.

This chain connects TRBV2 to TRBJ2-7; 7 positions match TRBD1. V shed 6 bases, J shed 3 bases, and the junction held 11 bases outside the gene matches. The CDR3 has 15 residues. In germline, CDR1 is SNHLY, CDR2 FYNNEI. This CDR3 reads CASRRDSSFYYEQYF. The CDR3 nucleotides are TGTGCCAGCAGACGGGACAGCTCTTTTTACTACGAGCAGTACTTC.

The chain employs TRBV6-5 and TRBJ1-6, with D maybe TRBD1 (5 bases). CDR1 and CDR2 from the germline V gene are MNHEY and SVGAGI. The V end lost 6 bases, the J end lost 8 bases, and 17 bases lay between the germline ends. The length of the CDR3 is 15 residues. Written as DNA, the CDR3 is TGTGCCAGCAGGCCGGAAGGGGTAGGGGATTCACCCCTCCACTTT. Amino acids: CASRPEGVGDSPLHF.

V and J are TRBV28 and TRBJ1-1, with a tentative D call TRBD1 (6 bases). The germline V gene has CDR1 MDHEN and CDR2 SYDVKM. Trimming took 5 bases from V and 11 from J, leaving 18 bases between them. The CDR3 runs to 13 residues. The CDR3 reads CASSRGIGGDAFF. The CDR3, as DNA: TGTGCCAGCAGTAGGGGGATAGGGGGAGACGCTTTCTTT.

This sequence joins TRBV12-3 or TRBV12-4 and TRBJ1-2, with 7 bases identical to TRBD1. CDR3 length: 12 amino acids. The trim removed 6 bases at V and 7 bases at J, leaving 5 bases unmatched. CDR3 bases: TGTGCCAGCAGCGCTCAGGGGGGTGGCTACACCTTC. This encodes CASSAQGGGYTF.